This T cell receptor beta chain emerged from a study of T cell responses to AZD1222 COVID-19 vaccine. The method was immunoSEQ multiplex PCR; TCRdb's version includes in-frame clones alone and lacks a portion of them. The sample has around 110,000 clones, around 90% seen once. With 4 bases removed from V and 5 bases from J, the gap between germline ends came to 9 bases. The CDR3 extends over 14 amino acids. Germline V CDR1 and CDR2: SEHNR, FQNEAQ (reference sequence). The receptor comes from an adult who received the AZD1222 COVID-19 vaccine. The source material was peripheral blood, sampled 28 days after the second AZD1222 dose. The chain links TRBV7-9 to TRBJ1-6; no firm D call. CDR3 in amino acids: CASSSPTHNSPLHF. In nucleotides, the CDR3 is TGTGCCAGCAGCTCGCCCACCCATAATTCACCCCTCCACTTT.